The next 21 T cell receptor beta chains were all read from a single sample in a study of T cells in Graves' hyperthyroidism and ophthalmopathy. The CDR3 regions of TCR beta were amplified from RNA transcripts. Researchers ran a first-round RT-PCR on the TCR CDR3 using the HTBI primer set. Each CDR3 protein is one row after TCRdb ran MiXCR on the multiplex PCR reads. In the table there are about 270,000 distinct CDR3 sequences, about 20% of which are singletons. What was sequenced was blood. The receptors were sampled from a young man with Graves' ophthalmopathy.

The CDR3 DNA follows: TGCAGTGCTAAGAGTGTGGGGACTAGCGGGACCGACGAGCAGTACTTC. This translates into CSAKSVGTSGTDEQYF. The rearrangement uses TRBV20-1 and TRBJ2-7; 13 nucleotides line up with TRBD2. This CDR3 contains 16 residues. V lost 4 bases and J lost 5; bases outside the gene matches: 11. Germline V gives CDR1 DFQATT, CDR2 SNEGSKA (reference sequence).

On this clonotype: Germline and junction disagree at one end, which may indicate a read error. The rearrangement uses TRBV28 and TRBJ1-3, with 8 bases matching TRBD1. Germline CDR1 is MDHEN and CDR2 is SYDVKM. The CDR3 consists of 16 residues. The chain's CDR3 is CASSSPGTGSENTIYF. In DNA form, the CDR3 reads TGTGCCAGCAGTTCTCCCGGGACAGGCTCTGAAAACACCATATATTTT.

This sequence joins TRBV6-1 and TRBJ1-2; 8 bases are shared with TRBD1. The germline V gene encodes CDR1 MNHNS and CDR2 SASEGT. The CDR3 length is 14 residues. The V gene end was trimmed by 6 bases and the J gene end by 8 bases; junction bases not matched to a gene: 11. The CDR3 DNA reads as TGTGCCAGCAGCCCCCCAACAGGGGGAAACGGCTACACCTTC. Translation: CASSPPTGGNGYTF.

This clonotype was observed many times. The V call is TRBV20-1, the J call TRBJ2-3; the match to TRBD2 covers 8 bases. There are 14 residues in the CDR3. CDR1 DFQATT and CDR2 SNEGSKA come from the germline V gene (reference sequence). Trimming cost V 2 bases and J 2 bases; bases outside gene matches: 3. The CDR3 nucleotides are TGCAGTGCTAGACCGGGAGGGCCCACAGATACGCAGTATTTT. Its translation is CSARPGGPTDTQYF.

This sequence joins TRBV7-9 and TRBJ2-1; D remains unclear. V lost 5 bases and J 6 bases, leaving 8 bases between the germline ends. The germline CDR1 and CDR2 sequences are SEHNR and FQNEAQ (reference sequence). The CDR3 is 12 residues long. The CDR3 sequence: CASSSSLNEQFF. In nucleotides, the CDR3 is TGTGCCAGCAGCAGCAGCCTCAATGAGCAGTTCTTC.

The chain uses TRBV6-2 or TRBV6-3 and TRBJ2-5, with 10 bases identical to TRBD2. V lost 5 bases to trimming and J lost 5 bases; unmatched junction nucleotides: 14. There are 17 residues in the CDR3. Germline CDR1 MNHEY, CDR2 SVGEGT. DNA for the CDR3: TGTGCCAGCAGTCGGCGGAAGCTAGCGGGAGCGGGCGAGACCCAGTACTTC. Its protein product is CASSRRKLAGAGETQYF.

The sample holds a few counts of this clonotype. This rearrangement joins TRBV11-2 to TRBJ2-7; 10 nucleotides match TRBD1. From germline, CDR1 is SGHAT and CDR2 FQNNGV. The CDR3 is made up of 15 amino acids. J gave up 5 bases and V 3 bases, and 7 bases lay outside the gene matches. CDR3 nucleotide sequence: TGTGCCAGCAGCTTGACCGCCGGGACAGGGGACGAGCAGTACTTC. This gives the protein CASSLTAGTGDEQYF.

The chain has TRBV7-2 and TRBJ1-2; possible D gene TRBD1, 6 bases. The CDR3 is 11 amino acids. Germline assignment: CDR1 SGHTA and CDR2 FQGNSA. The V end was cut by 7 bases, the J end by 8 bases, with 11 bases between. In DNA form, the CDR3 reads TGTGCCAGCACCCCGGGGGGCGGCTACACCTTC. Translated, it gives CASTPGGGYTF. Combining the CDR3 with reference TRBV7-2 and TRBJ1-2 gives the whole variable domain GAGVSQSPSNKVTEKGKDVELRCDPISGHTALYWYRQSLGQGLEFLIYFQGNSAPDKSGLPSDRFSAERTGGSVSTLTIQRTQQEDSAVYLCASTPGGGYTFGSGTRLTVV.

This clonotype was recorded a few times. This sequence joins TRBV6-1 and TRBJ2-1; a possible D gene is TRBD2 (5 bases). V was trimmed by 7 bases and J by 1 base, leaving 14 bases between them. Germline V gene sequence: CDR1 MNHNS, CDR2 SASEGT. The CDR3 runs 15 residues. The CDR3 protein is CASTQGGRSYNEQFF. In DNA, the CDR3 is TGTGCCAGCACCCAAGGTGGGAGATCCTACAATGAGCAGTTCTTC.

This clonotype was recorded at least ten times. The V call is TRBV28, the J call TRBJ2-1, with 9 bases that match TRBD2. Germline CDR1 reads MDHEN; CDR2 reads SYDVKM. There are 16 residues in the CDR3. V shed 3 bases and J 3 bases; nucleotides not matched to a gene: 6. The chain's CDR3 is CASSFLGTSYYNEQFF. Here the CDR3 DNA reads TGTGCCAGCAGTTTCTTAGGGACTAGCTACTACAATGAGCAGTTCTTC.

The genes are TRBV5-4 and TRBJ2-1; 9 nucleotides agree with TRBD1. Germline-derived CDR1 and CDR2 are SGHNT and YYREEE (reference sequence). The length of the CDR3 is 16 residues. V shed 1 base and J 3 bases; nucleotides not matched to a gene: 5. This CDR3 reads CASSLYGTGFYNEQFF. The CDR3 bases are TGTGCCAGCAGCTTGTATGGGACAGGGTTCTACAATGAGCAGTTCTTC.

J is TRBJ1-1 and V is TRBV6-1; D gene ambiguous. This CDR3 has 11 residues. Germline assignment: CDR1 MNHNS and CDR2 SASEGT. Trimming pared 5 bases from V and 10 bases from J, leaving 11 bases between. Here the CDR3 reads CASSRDEAAFF. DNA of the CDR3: TGTGCCAGCAGTAGAGATGAGGCAGCTTTCTTT.

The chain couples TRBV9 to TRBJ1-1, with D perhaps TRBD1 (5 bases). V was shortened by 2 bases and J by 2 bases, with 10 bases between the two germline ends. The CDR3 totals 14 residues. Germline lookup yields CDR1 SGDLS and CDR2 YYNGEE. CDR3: CASSVGQGNTEAFF. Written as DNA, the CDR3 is TGTGCCAGCAGCGTCGGCCAGGGAAACACTGAAGCTTTCTTT.

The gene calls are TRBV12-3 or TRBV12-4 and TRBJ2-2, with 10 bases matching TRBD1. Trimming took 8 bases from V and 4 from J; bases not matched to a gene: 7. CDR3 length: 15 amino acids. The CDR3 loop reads CASGGQGVSTGELFF. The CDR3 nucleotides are TGTGCCAGCGGAGGACAGGGGGTATCCACCGGGGAGCTGTTTTTT.

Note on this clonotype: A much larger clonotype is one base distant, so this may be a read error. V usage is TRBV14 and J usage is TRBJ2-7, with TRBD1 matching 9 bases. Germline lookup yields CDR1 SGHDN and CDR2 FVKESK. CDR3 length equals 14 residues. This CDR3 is CASSTGTGPYERYF. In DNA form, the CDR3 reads TGTGCCAGCAGCACTGGGACAGGGCCCTACGAGCGGTACTTC.

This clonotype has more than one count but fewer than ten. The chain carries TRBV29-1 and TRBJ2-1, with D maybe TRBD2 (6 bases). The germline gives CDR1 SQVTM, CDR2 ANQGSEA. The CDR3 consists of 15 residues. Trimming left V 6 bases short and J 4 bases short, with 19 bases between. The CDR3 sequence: CSVPEVGRRYNEQFF. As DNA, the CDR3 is TGCAGCGTCCCAGAGGTAGGGAGGAGATACAATGAGCAGTTCTTC.

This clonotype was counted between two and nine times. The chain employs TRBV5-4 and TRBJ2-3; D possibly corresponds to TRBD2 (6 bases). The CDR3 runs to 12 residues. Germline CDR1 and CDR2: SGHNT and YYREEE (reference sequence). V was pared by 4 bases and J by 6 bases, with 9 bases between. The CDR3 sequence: CASSPGVDTQYF. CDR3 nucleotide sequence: TGTGCCAGCAGCCCGGGGGTGGATACGCAGTATTTT. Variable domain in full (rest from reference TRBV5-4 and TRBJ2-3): ETGVTQSPTHLIKTRGQQVTLRCSSQSGHNTVSWYQQALGQGPQFIFQYYREEENGRGNFPPRFSGLQFPNYSSELNVNALELDDSALYLCASSPGVDTQYFGPGTRLTVL.

The CDR3 here is CASSQDRGIRAREQYF. In nucleotides, the CDR3 is TGTGCCAGCAGCCAAGATAGAGGGATCAGGGCGAGAGAGCAGTACTTC. V gene TRBV9 combines with J gene TRBJ2-7; D possibly matches TRBD1 or TRBD2 (5 bases each). The CDR3 has 16 amino acids. The germline gives CDR1 SGDLS, CDR2 YYNGEE. Trimming removed 4 bases at V and 7 bases at J, with 24 bases between.

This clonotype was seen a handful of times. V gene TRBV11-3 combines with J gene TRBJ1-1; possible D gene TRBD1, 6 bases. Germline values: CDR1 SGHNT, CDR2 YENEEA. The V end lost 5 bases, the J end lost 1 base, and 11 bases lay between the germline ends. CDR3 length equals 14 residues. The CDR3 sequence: CASSVGQRNTEAFF. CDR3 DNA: TGTGCCAGCAGCGTGGGACAAAGGAACACTGAAGCTTTCTTT.

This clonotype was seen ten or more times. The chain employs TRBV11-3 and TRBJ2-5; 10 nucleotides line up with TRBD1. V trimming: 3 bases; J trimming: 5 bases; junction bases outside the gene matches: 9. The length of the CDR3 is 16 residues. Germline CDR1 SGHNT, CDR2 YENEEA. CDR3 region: CASSLTPGQGRETQYF. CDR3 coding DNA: TGTGCCAGCAGCTTGACACCGGGACAGGGGAGGGAGACCCAGTACTTC.

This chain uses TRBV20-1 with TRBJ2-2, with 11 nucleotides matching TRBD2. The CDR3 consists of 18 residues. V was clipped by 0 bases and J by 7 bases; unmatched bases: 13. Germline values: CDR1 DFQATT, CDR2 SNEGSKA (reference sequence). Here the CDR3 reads CSAREDPRTSGQNGELFF. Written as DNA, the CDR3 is TGCAGTGCTAGAGAGGACCCACGGACTAGCGGGCAAAACGGGGAGCTGTTTTTT.